This T cell receptor (beta chain) was recorded in a study of blood T cell repertoires in COVID-19 (TCRdb year 2020). Looking at the study overall: The collaborator samples originated in the United States, Italy and Spain and spanned the acute and convalescent phases of COVID-19. The samples were drawn from the first 160 participants of the ongoing ImmuneRACE study and from about 1,200 subjects provided by 6 global collaborators. The material from the prospective study consisted of cDNA or gDNA derived from T cells, B-cell-depleted T cells, or PBMCs. Where available, HLA class I and class II types were obtained from metadata supplied by the sample provider rather than from assay-based typing. A freely available public database, intended as a resource for researchers studying the immune response to SARS-CoV-2, is where the repertoires were released. The dataset comprised deeply sampled blood TCRbeta repertoires from subjects exposed to, actively infected with, or recovered from COVID-19. Sample metadata almost always included a de-identified subject ID, COVID-19 status, age in years and sex. Study-wide findings and limitations: How much clinical and demographic metadata was included differed by source and by participant, and the metadata was provided uncurated.

In the case of this clone: Its recognized antigen is unknown. It has no much larger one-base neighbor in the sample; base qualities were not kept.

The collaborating institutions used their own protocols to collect whole blood in K2EDTA tubes. Collaborator samples were shipped for TCRbeta analysis as frozen whole blood, isolated PBMCs, or DNA extracted from either sample type. TCRbeta CDR3 regions were amplified from genomic DNA by means of the immunoSEQ Assay, a bias-controlled multiplex PCR. Regarding the original processing steps: The number of nucleated cells in each sample was estimated by amplification of reference gene primers within the assay. Sequence reads were collapsed and filtered to measure the absolute abundance of every unique TCRbeta CDR3 rearrangement. For each sample, productive Simpson clonality was calculated by taking the square root of Simpson's diversity index across productive rearrangements. TCRdb limited this immuneACCESS table to in-frame rearrangements with V and J called. A share of clones is missing; checked studies link under half to unresolved V genes, and the rest is unexplained. That table furnishes V, J and clone size, whereas the DNA furnished D and trimming. The sample yields tens of thousands of clones; around four fifths were counted once. 25% to 40% of the sample is held by the ten biggest clonotypes.

CDR1 and CDR2 are read off the germline V gene as KGHSY and FQNENV. V is clipped by 4 bases and J by 9 bases, and the sequence between their germline boundaries is 10 bases long. Including the terminal cysteine and phenylalanine, the CDR3 comprises 12 residues. Here the CDR3 DNA is all that survives: 36 bases in frame from base 1. This receptor was identified in a human donor in a cohort sampled during active COVID-19. Recombination joined TRBV16 with TRBJ2-1; tentative D gene TRBD2, with 5 bases matching. The specimen was peripheral blood. DNA sequence: TGTGCCAGCAGCCCTACCCGGGGTGAGCAGTTCTTC. Its protein reads: CASSPTRGEQFF.